This record concerns one T cell receptor beta chain sequence. The source of the sample is a study of T cells after somatic rescue of genetic block. The assay was immunoSEQ multiplex PCR, and TCRdb's table has in-frame clones only and misses some. The repertoire has 70,000 or so clones, under 95% of them found once; the top ten carry roughly 3%. CDR3 size: 15 residues. Trimming removed 4 bases from V and 3 bases from J; junction bases left unmatched: 5. CDR1 is LNHDA, CDR2 SQIVND, per germline (reference sequence). Source material: peripheral blood mononuclear cells (PBMCs). The sequence came from a man aged 35 to 55. This sequence joins TRBV19 and TRBJ1-4, with 7 bases aligning to TRBD1. CDR3 loop: CASSRDRAANEKLFF. Written as DNA, the CDR3 is TGTGCCAGTAGTAGGGACAGAGCGGCTAATGAAAAACTGTTTTTT.